The 10 T cell receptor beta chains presented below share a single source sample, sequenced in a study of a mutant IDH1 vaccine in newly diagnosed glioma (dated by TCRdb to about 2021). Library preparation used the immunoSEQ multiplex PCR assay. TCRdb retrieved this table from immuneACCESS and kept in-frame rearrangements only. Not all clones are present; in checked studies, unresolved V genes account for under half, and no reason is known for the remainder. Within this sample are 45,000 to 55,000 clones, with around 80% of them counted one time only. 9% to 15% of the sample goes to the ten largest clones. Explained via the paper, the time point label denotes: week 35, safety follow-up. Each vaccine dose was 300 ug of a 20-mer mutant IDH1 peptide in Montanide, given subcutaneously with topical imiquimod. For these TCRs, the target antigens are not known. Sequenced material: PBMCs, taken from a glioma patient whose treatment included an IDH1 peptide vaccine. The receptors shown here come from a middle-aged man with glioma.

The rearrangement links TRBV4-3 to TRBJ2-5; possible D gene TRBD2, 5 bases. Trimming stripped 1 base from V and 4 bases from J, with 19 bases between. The CDR3 length is 17 residues. CDR1 LGHNA and CDR2 YSLEER come from the germline V gene. CDR3 DNA: TGCGCCAGCAGCCAAGGGGAATATTACGGCGGAGGAGAGACCCAGTACTTC. As protein: CASSQGEYYGGGETQYF.

V is TRBV11-2 and J is TRBJ1-1; unclear D gene. The CDR3 is made up of 13 amino acids. The germline V and J ends were trimmed by 5 bases and 5 bases, with 12 bases remaining between them. Germline assignment: CDR1 SGHAT and CDR2 FQNNGV. The CDR3 spells CASSMTTLTEAFF. The CDR3 DNA reads as TGTGCCAGCAGCATGACAACGTTGACTGAAGCTTTCTTT.

This chain joins TRBV7-9 and TRBJ1-3, with TRBD1 identical over 7 bases. V gave up 6 bases and J gave up 2 bases; unmatched junction bases: 13. CDR3 length equals 17 residues. Per the germline V gene, CDR1 is SEHNR and CDR2 is FQNEAQ (reference sequence). The CDR3 loop reads CASSPRPIGGPGNTIYF. In DNA form, the CDR3 reads TGTGCCAGCAGTCCAAGACCAATAGGGGGCCCTGGAAACACCATATATTTT.

The chain is built from TRBV27 and TRBJ2-3, with a tentative D call TRBD1 (7 bases). This CDR3 spans 15 amino acids. Germline V lookup: CDR1 MNHEY, CDR2 SMNVEV (reference sequence). Trimming left V 6 bases short and J 2 bases short, with 15 bases between. The chain's CDR3 is CASSIQGGNTDTQYF. CDR3 DNA sequence: TGTGCCAGCAGCATCCAGGGGGGAAACACAGATACGCAGTATTTT.

The rearrangement joins TRBV6-1 to TRBJ1-5; 9 nucleotides align to TRBD1. CDR3 size: 18 residues. Germline V gene data show CDR1 as MNHNS and CDR2 as SASEGT. With V trimmed by 4 bases and J by 3 bases, 13 bases remained unmatched. CDR3 region: CASSGDIGRDRDNQPQHF. CDR3 bases: TGTGCCAGCAGTGGAGATATCGGTAGGGACAGGGACAATCAGCCCCAGCATTTT.

The chain has TRBV6-4 and TRBJ1-1; the D is unclear. The V gene lost 6 bases and the J gene lost 3 bases, with 14 bases spanning the gap. The CDR3 consists of 14 residues. Germline-derived CDR1 and CDR2 are MRHNA and SNTAGT. CDR3 residues: CASRDTSKDTEAFF. The DNA for the CDR3 is TGTGCCAGCAGAGACACCTCCAAGGACACTGAAGCTTTCTTT.

This clone has only a few counts. The genes are TRBV19 and TRBJ1-5; TRBD1 is a possible D gene (6 bases). This CDR3 spans 12 amino acids. Trimming shortened V by 10 bases and J by 8 bases, and 15 bases separated the two germline ends. Germline assignment: CDR1 LNHDA and CDR2 SQIVND (reference sequence). The CDR3 nucleotides read TGTGCCACGGGGCAGAACAGGGAGCCCCAGCATTTT. Residues: CATGQNREPQHF.

The chain uses TRBV5-7 and TRBJ2-5, with D perhaps being TRBD1 or TRBD2 (6 bases each). TRBV5-7 is marked as an open reading frame, function uncertain. This CDR3 comprises 16 residues. V lost 2 bases and J 5 bases, leaving 19 bases between the germline ends. The CDR3 protein is CASSFEYRGAFETQYF. CDR3 DNA: TGTGCCAGCAGCTTCGAGTATAGGGGGGCCTTCGAGACCCAGTACTTC.

This clone was seen only once. V is TRBV19 and J is TRBJ2-3; 8 bases agree with TRBD1. The V segment lost 5 bases and the J segment 9 bases; nucleotides outside the gene matches: 13. Germline V gives CDR1 LNHDA, CDR2 SQIVND (reference sequence). The CDR3 is made up of 15 amino acids. The DNA of the CDR3 is TGTGCCAGTAGTCCCCTTGACAGGGGCCCACGAACGCAGTATTTT. This codes for CASSPLDRGPRTQYF.

The chain uses TRBV7-9 and TRBJ2-5; D remains ambiguous. This CDR3 region has 13 residues. Germline V gene lookup returns CDR1 SEHNR and CDR2 FQNEAQ (reference sequence). Trimming shortened V by 2 bases and J by 4 bases, and 8 bases separated the two germline ends. Written as DNA, the CDR3 is TGTGCCAGCAGCTTAACGCTGGTAGAGACCCAGTACTTC. Residues: CASSLTLVETQYF.